A selection of T cell receptor beta chains follows, all from one sample in a study of regulatory T cells in long-lasting Graves disease. TCRdb reprocessed the multiplex PCR reads via MiXCR and lists one record per CDR3 protein. The sample lists about 350,000 distinct CDR3 sequences; 15% to 20% were seen once. This sample was shared with a second study, whose subject was T cells in Graves' hyperthyroidism and ophthalmopathy.

Sequenced here: peripheral blood mononuclear cells (PBMCs), sampled at new diagnosis, from a patient treated with antithyroid drugs. Receptor source: a man aged 40-55 years with Graves disease. Both conserved end residues are part of each CDR3. D genes are given only for firm matches. Clone sizes are given selectively: once, few, many, or a class where the clone is expanded.

clone size: many; V gene: TRBV29-1; D gene: TRBD1; J gene: TRBJ2-7; CDR3 DNA: TGCAGCGTGTCGGGACAGACCTCCTACGAGCAGTACTTC; CDR3 protein: CSVSGQTSYEQYF
clone size: many; V gene: TRBV11-2; D gene: TRBD1; J gene: TRBJ2-4; CDR3 DNA: TGTGCCAGCGCAAGAGGAGGGACAGGGCTCTCTCCAGCCAAAAACATTCAGTACTTC; CDR3 protein: CASARGGTGLSPAKNIQYF
clone size: many; V gene: TRBV24-1; D gene: TRBD1; J gene: TRBJ2-2; CDR3 DNA: TGTGCCACCAGTGATTCCCGGACAGGGAGAACCGGGGAGCTGTTTTTT; CDR3 protein: CATSDSRTGRTGELFF
clone size: many; V gene: TRBV7-9; D gene: TRBD2; J gene: TRBJ2-3; CDR3 DNA: TGTGCCAGCAGCTCCCCCCCCGGGCTAGCGGGACCCACAGATACGCAGTATTTT; CDR3 protein: CASSSPPGLAGPTDTQYF
clone size: many; V gene: TRBV20-1; D gene: NA; J gene: TRBJ1-1; CDR3 DNA: TGCAGTGCCCGTCGGGCCCGGAACACTGAAGCTTTCTTT; CDR3 protein: CSARRARNTEAFF
clone size: few; V gene: TRBV5-4; D gene: TRBD1; J gene: TRBJ1-5; CDR3 DNA: TGTGCCAGCAGCTATACAGGGGATCGCAATCAGCCCCAGCATTTT; CDR3 protein: CASSYTGDRNQPQHF
clone size: NA; V gene: TRBV7-7; D gene: TRBD1; J gene: TRBJ2-5; CDR3 DNA: TGTGCCAGCAGCTTTGCCGGACAGGGACAAGAGACCCAGTACTTC; CDR3 protein: CASSFAGQGQETQYF
clone size: few; V gene: TRBV7-9; D gene: NA; J gene: TRBJ1-6; CDR3 DNA: TGTGCCAGCAGCCCAAACGGCGGGGGGTCCTATAATTCACCCCTCCACTTT; CDR3 protein: CASSPNGGGSYNSPLHF
clone size: NA; V gene: TRBV4-1; D gene: TRBD2; J gene: TRBJ2-4; CDR3 DNA: TGCGCCAGCAGCCAAGATGGGGGGGGACTAGCCAAAAACATTCAGTACTTC; CDR3 protein: CASSQDGGGLAKNIQYF
clone size: many; V gene: TRBV2; D gene: TRBD2; J gene: TRBJ2-5; CDR3 DNA: TGTGCCAGCAGTGAATACAGCGGGGGTGAGACCCAGTACTTC; CDR3 protein: CASSEYSGGETQYF